A single T cell receptor (beta chain) is shown here with its context. J was trimmed by 0 bases and V by 5 bases; bases with no gene match: 11. The CDR3 consists of 18 residues. Per germline, CDR1 MNHEY and CDR2 SMNVEV (reference sequence). This specimen belongs to a study of memory CD4+ T cells and cytomegalovirus serostatus. Measured with immunoSEQ multiplex PCR; TCRdb has only the in-frame clones, and not every one. The sample gives under 55,000 clones, about four fifths of which show up once; about 1.4% is in the top ten. The sort gate was single viable CD3+CD4+CD8-CD45RO+ cells for memory CD4+ T cells. Serostatus was set by detecting CMV pp150, pp28, p38, p52 IgG.

The J gene is TRBJ2-7, the V gene TRBV27; 12 nucleotides align to TRBD1. The material sequenced was memory CD4+ T cells from blood. This clonotype was obtained from an adult in good health and CMV-seropositive. The CDR3 loop is CASSLRSGTGGYSYEQYF. The CDR3 bases are TGTGCCAGCAGTCTGAGATCCGGGACAGGGGGCTACTCCTACGAGCAGTACTTC.